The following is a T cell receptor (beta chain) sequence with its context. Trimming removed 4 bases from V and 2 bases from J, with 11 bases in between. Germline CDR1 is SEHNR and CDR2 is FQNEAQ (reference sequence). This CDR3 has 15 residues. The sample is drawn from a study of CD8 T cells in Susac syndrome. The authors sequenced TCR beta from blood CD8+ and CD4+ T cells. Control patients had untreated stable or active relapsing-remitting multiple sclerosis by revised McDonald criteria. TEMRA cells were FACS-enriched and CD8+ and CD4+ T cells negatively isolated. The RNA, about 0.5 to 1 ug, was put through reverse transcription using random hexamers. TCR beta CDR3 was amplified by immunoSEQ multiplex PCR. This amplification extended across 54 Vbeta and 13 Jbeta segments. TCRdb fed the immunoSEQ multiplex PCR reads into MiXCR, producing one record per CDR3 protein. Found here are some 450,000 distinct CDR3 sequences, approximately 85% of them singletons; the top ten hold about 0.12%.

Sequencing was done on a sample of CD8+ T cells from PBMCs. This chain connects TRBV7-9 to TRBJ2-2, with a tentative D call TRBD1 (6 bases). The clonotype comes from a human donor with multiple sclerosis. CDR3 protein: CASSSGQFNTGELFF. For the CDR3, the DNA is TGTGCCAGCAGCTCTGGACAGTTTAACACCGGGGAGCTGTTTTTT.